The 21 T cell receptor beta chains below come from one sample, sequenced in a study of T cells in Graves' hyperthyroidism and ophthalmopathy. Using RNA transcripts as the source, TCR beta CDR3 regions were amplified. The HTBI set primed first-round TCR CDR3 RT-PCR. TCRdb used MiXCR to reprocess the multiplex PCR reads, holding one entry per CDR3 protein. The sample lists 500,000 to 650,000 distinct CDR3 sequences; around 13% were seen once. The material sequenced was blood. The receptors derive from a woman aged 45-65 years with Graves' ophthalmopathy.

Many counts were recorded for this clonotype. The rearrangement joins TRBV28 to TRBJ2-5; 7 nucleotides line up with TRBD1. The germline V gene has CDR1 MDHEN and CDR2 SYDVKM. The CDR3 loop spans 13 amino acids. Trimming at V came to 5 bases and at J to 1 base, leaving 1 base not matched to a gene. This CDR3 reads CASSDRVQETQYF. The CDR3 coding sequence is TGTGCCAGCAGTGACAGGGTCCAAGAGACCCAGTACTTC. Full variable domain (rest looked up from reference TRBV28 and TRBJ2-5): DVKVTQSSRYLVKRTGEKVFLECVQDMDHENMFWYRQDPGLGLRLIYFSYDVKMKEKGDIPEGYSVSREKKERFSLILESASTNQTSMYLCASSDRVQETQYFGPGTRLLVL.

The gene calls are TRBV12-3 or TRBV12-4 and TRBJ2-1, with 9 bases lining up with TRBD2. The CDR3 is made up of 17 amino acids. V gave up 7 bases and J gave up 7 bases; unmatched junction bases: 17. CDR3 protein: CASTQLRGGGRGNEQFF. CDR3 coding DNA: TGTGCCAGCACCCAACTCAGGGGGGGCGGGAGGGGTAATGAGCAGTTCTTC.

The rearrangement links TRBV19 to TRBJ1-1; 7 bases match TRBD1. The CDR3 runs to 15 residues. The germline V gene encodes CDR1 LNHDA and CDR2 SQIVND (reference sequence). The J segment lost 2 bases and the V segment lost 6 bases, leaving 9 bases of the junction unmatched. The DNA for the CDR3 is TGTGCCAGTAGCGGGGACAGCAACTTTAACACTGAAGCTTTCTTT. It yields the protein CASSGDSNFNTEAFF.

This clonotype was observed a handful of times. At one of its ends the junction is not consistent with the germline gene, which may arise from a read error. This chain links TRBV6-2 or TRBV6-3 with TRBJ2-3, with TRBD2 identical over 10 bases. Per germline, CDR1 MNHEY and CDR2 SVGEGT. This CDR3 spans 16 amino acids. CDR3 loop: CVSSRTSGSSTDTQYF. The CDR3 region has the DNA TGTGTCAGCAGTAGGACTAGCGGCTCTAGCACAGATACGCAGTATTTT.

This chain links TRBV5-1 with TRBJ2-2; no reliable D call. V was clipped by 5 bases and J by 0 bases, with 11 bases between them. Germline V lookup: CDR1 SGHRS, CDR2 YFSETQ. The CDR3 has 15 residues. The CDR3 DNA reads TGCGCCAGCAGGCCCCTGAGCGCGAACACCGGGGAGCTGTTTTTT. As protein: CASRPLSANTGELFF.

As regards this clonotype: This could be a read error, since a much larger clone is one nucleotide away. The V call is TRBV28, the J call TRBJ2-7, with D maybe TRBD2 (5 bases). Trimming took 7 bases from V and 4 from J, leaving 20 bases between them. The germline V gene has CDR1 MDHEN and CDR2 SYDVKM. This CDR3 has 15 amino acids. The CDR3 reads CASNRRGTLVYEQYF. For the CDR3, the DNA is TGTGCCAGCAACCGTCGGGGTACCCTGGTGTACGAGCAGTACTTC.

This clonotype was seen at least ten times. The chain is built from TRBV7-8 and TRBJ2-7; TRBD1 might be the D (5 bases). The germline V and J ends were trimmed by 1 base and 2 bases, with 12 bases remaining between them. Germline V gives CDR1 SGHVS, CDR2 FQNEAQ. The CDR3 runs to 15 residues. CDR3 protein: CASSLGKQVTYEQYF. The DNA of the CDR3 is TGTGCCAGCAGCTTAGGGAAACAGGTCACCTACGAGCAGTACTTC.

This rearrangement joins TRBV6-1 to TRBJ1-1; D is perhaps TRBD1 (5 bases). From germline, CDR1 is MNHNS and CDR2 SASEGT. The V end was cut by 5 bases, the J end by 1 base, with 17 bases between. The CDR3 contains 16 residues. CDR3 DNA sequence: TGTGCCAGCAGTAACAGCAAGGGGCTTGCGAACACTGAAGCTTTCTTT. This encodes CASSNSKGLANTEAFF.

The chain recombines TRBV27 with TRBJ2-1; 13 bases fit TRBD2. The germline V gene has CDR1 MNHEY and CDR2 SMNVEV (reference sequence). V lost 6 bases to trimming and J lost 4 bases; unmatched junction nucleotides: 12. The CDR3 contains 18 residues. As DNA, the CDR3 is TGTGCCAGCAGCGGACGGACTAGCGGGAGTCGTATATACAATGAGCAGTTCTTC. Its translation: CASSGRTSGSRIYNEQFF.

This clonotype has at least ten counts. The chain is built from TRBV5-1 and TRBJ2-1; possible D gene TRBD2, 6 bases. Trimming cost V 4 bases and J 10 bases, with 15 bases left between them. The CDR3 is 13 amino acids. Germline V CDR1 and CDR2: SGHRS, YFSETQ. The CDR3 is CASSRDIAAEQFF. The DNA of the CDR3 is TGCGCCAGCAGCCGAGACATAGCGGCAGAGCAGTTCTTC.

Concerning this clonotype: Since no conserved phenylalanine or tryptophan closes the CDR3, a read error is the likely cause. In DNA form, the CDR3 reads TGCGCCAGCAGCTTGGGAGGGGGCGGGACTGAAGCTTTCCTT. As protein: CASSLGGGGTEAFL. V usage is TRBV5-1 and J usage is TRBJ1-1; 7 bases agree with TRBD1. The germline V gene encodes CDR1 SGHRS and CDR2 YFSETQ. The CDR3 consists of 14 residues. J gave up 5 bases and V 0 bases, and 4 bases lay outside the gene matches.

Comment on this clonotype: The CDR3 does not end in the conserved phenylalanine or tryptophan, so this is likely a read error. This rearrangement joins TRBV5-1 to TRBJ1-1, with unresolved D. The CDR3 runs 15 residues. Trimming cost V 8 bases and J 4 bases, with 21 bases left between them. Per the germline V gene, CDR1 is SGHRS and CDR2 is YFSETQ. As DNA, the CDR3 is TGCGCCAGTTCGCAGGTGAATCCCGCGGGCACTGAAGCTTTCCTT. The encoded protein is CASSQVNPAGTEAFL.

The chain carries TRBV6-1 and TRBJ2-7; the match to TRBD2 covers 7 bases. The CDR3 is 16 residues long. CDR1 and CDR2 (germline): MNHNS, SASEGT. Unmatched junction bases numbered 17, after V lost 8 bases and J lost 4 bases. CDR3 region: CASVGLSAGVGYEQYF. The CDR3 DNA reads TGTGCCAGCGTTGGTCTGTCTGCGGGAGTAGGGTACGAGCAGTACTTC.

The rearrangement joins TRBV12-3 or TRBV12-4 to TRBJ2-7, with D perhaps matching TRBD2 (6 bases). The ends were cut back, 8 bases at V and 6 bases at J, with 20 bases in the middle. The CDR3 totals 14 residues. Written as DNA, the CDR3 is TGTGCCAGCGGATCGACTAGTGAGTCGGGCGAGCAGTACTTC. Residues: CASGSTSESGEQYF.

This clonotype was observed at least ten times. The chain carries TRBV18 and TRBJ2-1, with D unresolved. V shed 2 bases and J shed 0 bases, with 14 bases lying between them. Germline V lookup: CDR1 KGHSH, CDR2 LQKENI. The CDR3 extends over 17 amino acids. The chain's CDR3 is CASSPYATARSYNEQFF. CDR3 sequence (DNA): TGTGCCAGCTCACCATACGCCACGGCCCGCTCCTACAATGAGCAGTTCTTC.

There are many counts of this clonotype. The gene calls are TRBV7-9 and TRBJ2-5; 7 nucleotides match TRBD2. V gave up 4 bases and J gave up 1 base; unmatched junction bases: 9. Germline CDR1 is SEHNR and CDR2 is FQNEAQ (reference sequence). The CDR3 length is 16 residues. The CDR3 DNA sequence: TGTGCCAGCAGCTCGGGGACTCTAGCGGTCCAAGAGACCCAGTACTTC. It codes for CASSSGTLAVQETQYF.

This clonotype was recorded many times. The germline gene is not matched at one end of the junction; a read error may be the cause. The chain recombines TRBV7-7 with TRBJ2-3; 9 bases match TRBD1. This CDR3 is built from 15 residues. Germline CDR1 SSHAT, CDR2 FNYEAQ (reference sequence). The CDR3 bases are TGTGCTAGCACTACCGGGACAGGGAAGGCAGATACGCAGTATTTT. Translating it yields CASTTGTGKADTQYF.

The table lists this clonotype with many counts. The chain joins TRBV2 to TRBJ2-2, with D perhaps matching TRBD1 (5 bases). Germline V gene lookup returns CDR1 SNHLY and CDR2 FYNNEI. The CDR3 runs to 15 residues. With 6 bases removed from V and 4 bases from J, the gap between germline ends came to 15 bases. CDR3 nucleotides: TGTGCCAGCAGCGACAGACCCGCGGCCACCGGGGAGCTGTTTTTT. Residues: CASSDRPAATGELFF.

This clonotype has more than one count but fewer than ten. This rearrangement joins TRBV24-1 to TRBJ1-3; possible D gene TRBD1, 6 bases. Looked up from germline, CDR1 is KGHDR and CDR2 is SFDVKD. V was shortened by 4 bases and J by 0 bases, with 33 bases between the two germline ends. CDR3 length equals 23 residues. The CDR3 DNA is TGTGCCACCAGTGACAATTCGGCGTCGGAGCCGGGACATACAGAATTCTCTGGAAACACCATATATTTT. Translation: CATSDNSASEPGHTEFSGNTIYF.

This clonotype was seen many times. This chain uses TRBV28 with TRBJ2-2; no reliable D call. Germline V gene sequence: CDR1 MDHEN, CDR2 SYDVKM. Between the trimmed V and J ends, which lost 3 bases and 0 bases, there was a span of 8 bases. This CDR3 is 15 amino acids long. The CDR3 DNA follows: TGTGCCAGCAGTTTTGAAGGAACGAACACCGGGGAGCTGTTTTTT. Amino acid sequence: CASSFEGTNTGELFF.

This clonotype showed up just a few times. CDR3 sequence: CASSEYSVEAKNIQYF. Written as DNA, the CDR3 is TGTGCCAGCAGTGAATATAGTGTGGAGGCCAAAAACATTCAGTACTTC. The gene calls are TRBV25-1 and TRBJ2-4, with no clear D. This CDR3 is 16 amino acids long. In germline, CDR1 is MGHDK, CDR2 SYGVNS. With 0 bases removed from V and 1 base from J, the gap between germline ends came to 10 bases.